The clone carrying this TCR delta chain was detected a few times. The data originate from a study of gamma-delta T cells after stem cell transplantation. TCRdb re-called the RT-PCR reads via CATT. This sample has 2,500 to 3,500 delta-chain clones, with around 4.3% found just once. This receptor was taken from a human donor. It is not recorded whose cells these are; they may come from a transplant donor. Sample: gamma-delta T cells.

The CDR3 reads CACDSLGATSAQLFF. The CDR3 nucleotides read TGTGCCTGTGACAGTCTGGGGGCGACCTCAGCACAACTCTTCTTT. The gene calls are TRDV2 and TRDJ2, with 7 bases that match TRDD3. Germline values: CDR1 GEAIGNYY, CDR2 EKD. This CDR3 is 15 amino acids long. V dropped 2 bases and J dropped 6; count of bases not matched to a gene: 8.